This T cell receptor beta chain was observed in a study of T cells in Graves' hyperthyroidism and ophthalmopathy. Overall study context: Pretreatment peripheral blood was obtained at initial diagnosis.

Trimming removed 1 base at V and 0 bases at J, with 7 bases between. CDR1 SGHAT and CDR2 FQNNGV come from the germline V gene. The CDR3 length is 15 residues. It was uncontrolled infection, other autoimmune disease, pregnancy or lactation that excluded patients. The PBMCs studied were ones that came from approximately 9.9 ml fresh peripheral blood. This clonotype was counted at least ten times. Amplified TCR beta CDR3 regions came from RNA transcripts. First-round RT-PCR with HTBI primers amplified the TCR CDR3 region. Each CDR3 protein gets one entry after TCRdb re-called the multiplex PCR reads with MiXCR. Seen here are about 400,000 distinct CDR3 sequences, 15% observed once, and the top ten hold approximately 30%.

V and J are TRBV11-2 and TRBJ2-1, with D hard to call. Sequenced sample: blood. This clonotype was sampled from a woman aged 25-40 years with Graves' hyperthyroidism. The CDR3 coding sequence is TGTGCCAGCAGCTTAGGGTCGAGCTCCTACAATGAGCAGTTCTTC. Translated: CASSLGSSSYNEQFF.